The 21 T cell receptor beta chains in this list originate from one sample, sequenced in a study of cytomegalovirus exposure and HLA in healthy donors. The PCR used 60 Vbeta and 13 Jbeta primers. This table comes from immunoSEQ multiplex PCR, and its TCRdb copy is limited to in-frame clones, with some not included. The sample consists of approximately 85,000 clones, about four fifths of them appearing once. Source material: PBMCs. Receptors originate from a man in his fifties or sixties in good health and CMV-seropositive.

The chain employs TRBV11-2 and TRBJ2-2; 11 bases are a match to TRBD2. The CDR3 extends over 16 amino acids. Trimming removed 5 bases from V and 1 base from J; junction bases left unmatched: 3. CDR1 is SGHAT, CDR2 FQNNGV, per germline. CDR3 DNA: TGTGCCAGCAGCCCGACTAGCGGGGAGAACACCGGGGAGCTGTTTTTT. This sequence encodes CASSPTSGENTGELFF.

A few counts support this clone. V and J are TRBV7-7 and TRBJ1-1, with a possible D match to TRBD1 (5 bases). Trimming pared 3 bases from V and 0 bases from J, leaving 5 bases between. The CDR3 has 13 residues. CDR1 is SSHAT and CDR2 is FNYEAQ in the germline V gene (reference sequence). The CDR3 bases are TGTGCCAGCAGCTTGACAGTGAACACTGAAGCTTTCTTT. Translating gives CASSLTVNTEAFF.

The CDR3 nucleotides read TGCAGCGCGCGGACAGGGGGGGAGACCCAGTACTTC. Its translation is CSARTGGETQYF. This chain links TRBV29-1 with TRBJ2-5; TRBD1 matches at 10 bases. V dropped 7 bases and J dropped 5; count of bases not matched to a gene: 4. Germline V gene data show CDR1 as SQVTM and CDR2 as ANQGSEA. The CDR3 has 12 residues. Together with reference TRBV29-1 and TRBJ2-5, the CDR3 gives the full variable domain: SAVISQKPSRDICQRGTSLTIQCQVDSQVTMMFWYRQQPGQSLTLIATANQGSEATYESGFVIDKFPISRPNLTFSTLTVSNMSPEDSSIYLCSARTGGETQYFGPGTRLLVL.

The rearrangement uses TRBV9 and TRBJ2-1; D might be TRBD2 (5 bases). The V gene's germline CDR1 is SGDLS and CDR2 YYNGEE. The V and J ends lost 3 bases and 1 base respectively, with 11 bases between them. CDR3 length: 15 residues. CDR3 DNA sequence: TGTGCCAGCAGCGCCGGCGGCGGGTCCTACAATGAGCAGTTCTTC. As protein: CASSAGGGSYNEQFF.

The J gene is TRBJ2-5, the V gene TRBV7-3; the D gene is possibly TRBD2 (7 bases). The germline V gene has CDR1 SGHTA and CDR2 FQGTGA. This CDR3 spans 15 amino acids. The V gene lost 2 bases and the J gene lost 3 bases, with 13 bases spanning the gap. In nucleotides, the CDR3 is TGTGCCAGCAGCTTAGGGCAGGGGAGGGAAGAGACCCAGTACTTC. This gives the protein CASSLGQGREETQYF. Using reference TRBV7-3 and TRBJ2-5 for the parts outside the CDR3, the full variable domain is GAGVSQTPSNKVTEKGKYVELRCDPISGHTALYWYRQSLGQGPEFLIYFQGTGAADDSGLPNDRFFAVRPEGSVSTLKIQRTERGDSAVYLCASSLGQGREETQYFGPGTRLLVL.

This clone was counted a few times. V and J are TRBV6-1 and TRBJ1-1; possibly TRBD1 for D (6 bases). Germline V gene data show CDR1 as MNHNS and CDR2 as SASEGT. V was cut by 6 bases and J by 11 bases, with 16 bases left in between. The CDR3 consists of 12 residues. CDR3 in amino acids: CASSGGQFAAFF. CDR3 nucleotides: TGTGCCAGCAGCGGCGGACAGTTTGCGGCTTTCTTT.

This chain connects TRBV5-1 to TRBJ2-1, with 9 positions matching TRBD2. CDR3 size: 14 residues. The trim removed 4 bases at V and 4 bases at J, leaving 3 bases unmatched. Germline assignment: CDR1 SGHRS and CDR2 YFSETQ. The DNA for the CDR3 is TGCGCCAGCAGCGAAGCGGGAGGATACAATGAGCAGTTCTTC. It yields the protein CASSEAGGYNEQFF.

J is TRBJ2-3 and V is TRBV5-1; TRBD1 agrees at 11 bases. CDR3 length: 14 residues. Trimming cost V 4 bases and J 6 bases; bases outside gene matches: 4. CDR1 and CDR2 (germline): SGHRS, YFSETQ. CDR3 sequence (DNA): TGCGCCAGCAGCCTCGGGACAGGGGGGGATACGCAGTATTTT. Its protein product is CASSLGTGGDTQYF.

The chain recombines TRBV6-6 with TRBJ1-6; the D is unclear. This CDR3 region has 12 residues. Per the germline V gene, CDR1 is MNHNY and CDR2 is SVGAGI (reference sequence). V was pared by 6 bases and J by 6 bases, with 6 bases between. The CDR3 region is CASSAGNSPLHF. CDR3 nucleotide sequence: TGTGCCAGCAGCGCCGGTAATTCACCCCTCCACTTT.

V and J are TRBV7-6 and TRBJ2-5; TRBD2 might be the D (5 bases). The J call may not be correct, given that the DNA end is closer to TRBJ2-7. The CDR3 runs to 15 residues. Germline V gene data show CDR1 as SGHVS and CDR2 as FNYEAQ. The CDR3 spells CASSVGVGDGYEQYF. The DNA for the CDR3 is TGTGCCAGCAGCGTAGGAGTGGGAGATGGATACGAGCAGTACTTC.

The CDR3 DNA reads as TGCGCCAGCAGCCAAGAAGGACGGGAGGGGGATACGCAGTATTTT. Its translation: CASSQEGREGDTQYF. The gene calls are TRBV4-3 and TRBJ2-3; 8 nucleotides match TRBD2. This CDR3 contains 15 residues. The V gene's germline CDR1 is LGHNA and CDR2 YSLEER. J gave up 6 bases and V 0 bases, and 5 bases lay outside the gene matches.

This chain connects TRBV30 to TRBJ2-7; D is undetermined. Germline CDR1 reads GTSNPN; CDR2 reads SVGIG (reference sequence). The CDR3 is 11 amino acids. Trimming stripped 1 base from V and 7 bases from J, with 8 bases between. CDR3 in amino acids: CAWSAKEEQYF. CDR3 sequence (DNA): TGTGCCTGGAGTGCTAAGGAGGAGCAGTACTTC. Variable domain in full (rest from reference TRBV30 and TRBJ2-7): SQTIHQWPATLVQPVGSPLSLECTVEGTSNPNLYWYRQAAGRGLQLLFYSVGIGQISSEVPQNLSASRPQDRQFILSSKKLLLSDSGFYLCAWSAKEEQYFGPGTRLTVT.

This clone appeared a few times. The CDR3 loop is CASSLEHNQANEQYF. CDR3 DNA sequence: TGTGCCAGCAGCTTAGAACATAACCAGGCCAACGAGCAGTACTTC. The V gene is TRBV7-2, the J gene TRBJ2-7; D uncertain. V dropped 1 base and J dropped 5 bases, with 15 bases sitting between them. CDR3 length: 15 amino acids. The germline V gene encodes CDR1 SGHTA and CDR2 FQGNSA.

Comments on this clone: The junction departs from germline at one end; a sequencing error may be responsible. CDR3 protein: CASSFGTGVGGANGLTF. DNA of the CDR3: TGTGCCAGCAGCTTTGGGACAGGGGTTGGTGGGGCCAACGGCCTGACTTTC. The chain links TRBV5-6 to TRBJ2-6, with 10 bases that match TRBD1. This CDR3 is built from 17 residues. CDR1 is SGHDT, CDR2 YYEEEE, per germline.

The chain is built from TRBV19 and TRBJ1-5; weak D call: TRBD1 (6 bases). This CDR3 contains 14 residues. Germline loops: CDR1 LNHDA, CDR2 SQIVND (reference sequence). Trimming took 4 bases from V and 6 from J, leaving 13 bases between them. Here the CDR3 DNA reads TGTGCCAGTAGTACGGGGGGCACGGGTCAGCCCCAGCATTTT. Amino acids: CASSTGGTGQPQHF.

This clone has more than one count but fewer than ten. The chain is built from TRBV5-5 and TRBJ2-7; D is uncertain. Germline V gene sequence: CDR1 SGHKS, CDR2 YYEKEE (reference sequence). This CDR3 region has 11 residues. V dropped 4 bases and J dropped 6 bases, with 8 bases sitting between them. CDR3 DNA sequence: TGTGCCAGCAGCCCCCTGTCCGAGCAGTACTTC. Protein sequence: CASSPLSEQYF.

The chain employs TRBV5-4 and TRBJ1-2; D may be TRBD1 (6 bases). The V gene lost 0 bases and the J gene lost 4 bases, with 22 bases spanning the gap. This CDR3 region has 18 residues. Germline V gene data show CDR1 as SGHNT and CDR2 as YYREEE (reference sequence). The CDR3 sequence: CASSLVRGNDPLIYGYTF. CDR3 bases: TGTGCCAGCAGCTTGGTCAGGGGCAACGACCCGCTCATCTATGGCTACACCTTC.

The chain has TRBV7-6 and TRBJ2-5, with 9 nucleotides matching TRBD2. The V gene's germline CDR1 is SGHVS and CDR2 FNYEAQ. J was trimmed by 2 bases and V by 3 bases; bases with no gene match: 4. This CDR3 contains 15 residues. CDR3 nucleotide sequence: TGTGCCAGCAGCTTGGGTACTAGCGGGCAAGAGACCCAGTACTTC. Its protein product is CASSLGTSGQETQYF.

This chain uses TRBV2 with TRBJ2-1; D is possibly TRBD2 (6 bases). Per germline, CDR1 SNHLY and CDR2 FYNNEI. V was trimmed by 6 bases and J by 2 bases, leaving 23 bases between them. The CDR3 totals 18 residues. The CDR3: CASRREAGSIYTYNEQFF. The CDR3 region has the DNA TGTGCCAGCAGGAGGGAGGCAGGATCCATCTACACCTACAATGAGCAGTTCTTC.

The rearrangement joins TRBV7-8 to TRBJ2-3, with 8 bases that match TRBD1. The CDR3 runs to 16 residues. V shed 5 bases and J 1 base; nucleotides not matched to a gene: 8. Germline loops: CDR1 SGHVS, CDR2 FQNEAQ. The DNA of the CDR3 is TGTGCCAGCAGCCAGCGATTCAGGGGGCGCACAGATACGCAGTATTTT. It translates to CASSQRFRGRTDTQYF.

This rearrangement joins TRBV7-8 to TRBJ2-7; 8 bases are shared with TRBD2. The CDR3 is 14 amino acids. The germline V gene has CDR1 SGHVS and CDR2 FQNEAQ. V gave up 5 bases and J gave up 5 bases; unmatched junction bases: 8. CDR3 coding DNA: TGTGCCAGCAGCCGGGAGGGCCTGTCCCACGAGCAGTACTTC. Encoded protein: CASSREGLSHEQYF.